The 32 T cell receptor beta chains presented below share a single source sample, sequenced in a study of T cells in Graves' hyperthyroidism and ophthalmopathy. There were TCR beta CDR3 regions amplified from RNA transcripts. HTBI primers were used for first-round RT-PCR of the TCR CDR3. MiXCR was run by TCRdb on the multiplex PCR reads, yielding one entry per CDR3 protein. The table has fewer than 900,000 distinct CDR3 sequences, about a sixth seen once; the top ten hold 8.4%. Source material: blood. The receptors stem from a man between 18 and 29 years old with Graves' hyperthyroidism.

This rearrangement joins TRBV7-9 to TRBJ2-1; TRBD2 might be the D (7 bases). The germline V gene has CDR1 SEHNR and CDR2 FQNEAQ (reference sequence). The CDR3 is made up of 13 amino acids. The CDR3 protein is CAGLGEGVYEQFF. The CDR3 bases are TGTGCTGGACTGGGGGAGGGGGTGTATGAGCAGTTCTTC.

This clonotype was found many times. The rearrangement links TRBV28 to TRBJ2-5, with 8 positions matching TRBD1. V was pared by 6 bases and J by 2 bases, with 8 bases of the junction left unmatched. Germline V CDR1 and CDR2: MDHEN, SYDVKM. CDR3 length: 15 amino acids. The CDR3 reads CASSRDRGGQETQYF. CDR3 in DNA: TGTGCCAGCAGCCGTGACAGGGGTGGGCAAGAGACCCAGTACTTC.

Many counts were recorded for this clonotype. CDR3 DNA: TGTGCCAGCCGTCCGGGGCCGAATCAGCCCCAGCATTTT. It is translated as CASRPGPNQPQHF. This chain links TRBV28 with TRBJ1-5, with D tentatively TRBD1 (5 bases). The germline gives CDR1 MDHEN, CDR2 SYDVKM. Trimming removed 8 bases at V and 4 bases at J, with 12 bases between. This CDR3 has 13 amino acids.

This rearrangement joins TRBV20-1 to TRBJ1-3; possibly TRBD1 for D (5 bases). The CDR3 totals 14 residues. Looked up from germline, CDR1 is DFQATT and CDR2 is SNEGSKA (reference sequence). Trimming pared 6 bases from V and 0 bases from J, leaving 12 bases between. CDR3 residues: CSALTGSSGNTIYF. CDR3 DNA sequence: TGCAGTGCCCTAACAGGTTCCTCTGGAAACACCATATATTTT.

The chain employs TRBV13 and TRBJ2-1; unclear D gene. Germline V gives CDR1 PRHDT, CDR2 FYEKMQ (reference sequence). This CDR3 region has 12 residues. V dropped 0 bases and J dropped 9 bases, with 6 bases sitting between them. The CDR3 DNA reads as TGTGCCAGCAGCTTAGGTTTTCTTGAGCAGTTCTTC. Translation gives CASSLGFLEQFF. Drawing the rest from reference TRBV13 and TRBJ2-1, the complete variable domain is AAGVIQSPRHLIKEKRETATLKCYPIPRHDTVYWYQQGPGQDPQFLISFYEKMQSDKGSIPDRFSAQQFSDYHSELNMSSLELGDSALYFCASSLGFLEQFFGPGTRLTVL.

The table lists this clonotype with a few counts. The rearrangement joins TRBV7-8 to TRBJ2-4; 12 bases align to TRBD2. The CDR3 totals 19 residues. CDR1 is SGHVS, CDR2 FQNEAQ, per germline. Trimming took 1 base from V and 1 from J; bases not matched to a gene: 8. In DNA, the CDR3 is TGTGCCAGCAGCTTAGGACTAGCGGGAGCGTCTAGGGCCAAAAACATTCAGTACTTC. This sequence encodes CASSLGLAGASRAKNIQYF.

The chain carries TRBV10-3 and TRBJ2-3; D not resolved. CDR3 length equals 13 residues. Germline V gene data show CDR1 as ENHRY and CDR2 as SYGVKD. V lost 7 bases and J lost 1, with 9 bases in between. CDR3 residues: CAIMGWGTDTQYF. The CDR3 DNA reads TGTGCCATCATGGGGTGGGGCACAGATACGCAGTATTTT.

This clonotype was counted ten times or more. The rearrangement uses TRBV2 and TRBJ2-5; D call uncertain. The germline gives CDR1 SNHLY, CDR2 FYNNEI. The CDR3 is made up of 14 amino acids. The ends were cut back, 11 bases at V and 2 bases at J, with 18 bases in the middle. CDR3 sequence: CACRYWAGQETQYF. The DNA of the CDR3 is TGTGCCTGCCGGTATTGGGCCGGACAAGAGACCCAGTACTTC.

This clonotype appeared a few times. The J gene is TRBJ2-7, the V gene TRBV19; 7 bases are shared with TRBD1. Unmatched junction bases numbered 7, after V lost 3 bases and J lost 2 bases. Germline values: CDR1 LNHDA, CDR2 SQIVND (reference sequence). The CDR3 spans 15 residues. CDR3: CASSILTGDAYEQYF. The CDR3 nucleotides read TGTGCCAGTAGTATCCTCACAGGGGACGCCTACGAGCAGTACTTC.

Ten or more counts support this clonotype. In DNA, the CDR3 is TGTGCCTGGATACGGGATAGCGGGAAGGCCCAGTACTTC. It yields the protein CAWIRDSGKAQYF. J is TRBJ2-5 and V is TRBV30; TRBD2 matches 8 bases. The CDR3 contains 13 residues. Germline CDR1 GTSNPN, CDR2 SVGIG (reference sequence). Trimming cost V 4 bases and J 9 bases; bases outside gene matches: 10.

The gene calls are TRBV18 and TRBJ1-1; TRBD1 matches at 7 bases. Trimming removed 4 bases from V and 4 bases from J; junction bases left unmatched: 9. Germline-derived CDR1 and CDR2 are KGHSH and LQKENI. The CDR3 is made up of 15 amino acids. The CDR3 loop is CASSLSVGGRTEAFF. DNA for the CDR3: TGTGCCAGCTCACTCTCTGTAGGGGGCCGCACTGAAGCTTTCTTT.

This clonotype was picked up many times. V and J are TRBV7-9 and TRBJ2-7; D gene uncertain. The CDR3 extends over 13 amino acids. Deletions cut 2 bases from V and 1 base from J, with 6 bases between. Germline CDR1 is SEHNR and CDR2 is FQNEAQ (reference sequence). The CDR3: CASSLSESYEQYF. CDR3 nucleotide sequence: TGTGCCAGCAGCTTATCCGAGTCCTACGAGCAGTACTTC.

This clonotype has more than one count but fewer than ten. The rearrangement links TRBV12-3 or TRBV12-4 to TRBJ2-4; D is perhaps TRBD2 (7 bases). The CDR3 runs to 18 residues. Trimming removed 8 bases from V and 0 bases from J, with 23 bases in between. CDR3 nucleotides: TGTGCCAGCGGGGGCTCGGGGGGATATACTTTAGCCAAAAACATTCAGTACTTC. Amino acid sequence: CASGGSGGYTLAKNIQYF.

This clonotype turned up a few times. This rearrangement joins TRBV27 to TRBJ1-5, with 7 bases aligning to TRBD1. J was trimmed by 6 bases and V by 2 bases; bases with no gene match: 7. The CDR3 sequence is 15 residues long. Germline CDR1 and CDR2: MNHEY and SMNVEV (reference sequence). CDR3 in DNA: TGTGCCAGCAGTTTACACAGGGGCGGGGGTCAGCCCCAGCATTTT. Its protein is CASSLHRGGGQPQHF.

The chain is built from TRBV27 and TRBJ2-7; 9 bases match TRBD2. Germline values: CDR1 MNHEY, CDR2 SMNVEV (reference sequence). V shed 5 bases, J shed 5 bases, and the junction held 16 bases outside the gene matches. The CDR3 is 17 amino acids. This chain's CDR3 is CASSLGSSGTPRDEQYF. The CDR3 nucleotides read TGTGCCAGCAGTCTAGGGTCTAGCGGGACCCCACGGGACGAGCAGTACTTC.

This clonotype was seen ten or more times. The rearrangement uses TRBV20-1 and TRBJ1-6, with D unresolved. Germline V gene lookup returns CDR1 DFQATT and CDR2 SNEGSKA (reference sequence). The CDR3 consists of 14 residues. V was clipped by 0 bases and J by 7 bases, with 10 bases between them. This CDR3 reads CSAREGQTNSPLHF. CDR3 DNA: TGCAGTGCTAGAGAAGGCCAGACCAATTCACCCCTCCACTTT.

This clonotype has a handful of counts. The chain couples TRBV20-1 to TRBJ2-7; D tentatively reads TRBD1 or TRBD2 (5 bases each). Germline CDR1 reads DFQATT; CDR2 reads SNEGSKA (reference sequence). Between the trimmed V and J ends, which lost 5 bases and 3 bases, there was a span of 14 bases. The CDR3 extends over 13 amino acids. This CDR3 is CSAYRDGYYEQYF. Here the CDR3 DNA reads TGCAGTGCTTACCGGGACGGCTACTACGAGCAGTACTTC.

This clonotype occurred many times. V usage is TRBV20-1 and J usage is TRBJ2-1, with no clear D. The V gene lost 4 bases and the J gene lost 7 bases, with 17 bases spanning the gap. The CDR3 consists of 14 residues. Per germline, CDR1 DFQATT and CDR2 SNEGSKA (reference sequence). The CDR3 here is CSATVRLDPNEQFF. The CDR3 bases are TGCAGTGCTACCGTCCGCCTAGATCCGAATGAGCAGTTCTTC.

V usage is TRBV9 and J usage is TRBJ2-1; TRBD2 agrees at 16 bases. The V gene's germline CDR1 is SGDLS and CDR2 YYNGEE. The CDR3 totals 17 residues. The trim removed 2 bases at V and 7 bases at J, leaving 6 bases unmatched. In DNA, the CDR3 is TGTGCCAGCAGCGTCGGGACTAGCGGGAGGGATGGGAATGAGCAGTTCTTC. As protein: CASSVGTSGRDGNEQFF. Full variable domain (outside the CDR3, taken from reference TRBV9 and TRBJ2-1): DSGVTQTPKHLITATGQRVTLRCSPRSGDLSVYWYQQSLDQGLQFLIQYYNGEERAKGNILERFSAQQFPDLHSELNLSSLELGDSALYFCASSVGTSGRDGNEQFFGPGTRLTVL.

This clonotype was observed many times. V is TRBV12-3 or TRBV12-4 and J is TRBJ2-3; D uncertain. V lost 3 bases to trimming and J lost 0 bases, with 7 bases between them. The CDR3 consists of 14 residues. In DNA form, the CDR3 reads TGTGCCAGCAGTTTTGGAAGAAGCACAGATACGCAGTATTTT. Protein sequence: CASSFGRSTDTQYF.

The DNA for the CDR3 is TGTGCCAGCAGTGAATGGGACAGTGCGGCCTCCTACAATGAGCAGTTCTTC. As protein: CASSEWDSAASYNEQFF. The chain joins TRBV6-1 to TRBJ2-1; 7 nucleotides line up with TRBD1. Germline V gene lookup returns CDR1 MNHNS and CDR2 SASEGT. The V gene end was trimmed by 2 bases and the J gene end by 0 bases; junction bases not matched to a gene: 7. The CDR3 extends over 17 amino acids.

This clonotype was detected only a few times. The chain carries TRBV30 and TRBJ2-1, with unresolved D. Germline V gene lookup returns CDR1 GTSNPN and CDR2 SVGIG (reference sequence). CDR3 length: 11 residues. With 2 bases removed from V and 6 bases from J, the gap between germline ends came to 5 bases. This CDR3 is CAWSMANEQFF. In nucleotides, the CDR3 is TGTGCCTGGAGTATGGCCAATGAGCAGTTCTTC.

This clonotype showed up many times. This chain links TRBV20-1 with TRBJ2-1, with D unresolved. V was clipped by 3 bases and J by 1 base, with 10 bases between them. The CDR3 runs to 14 residues. Germline assignment: CDR1 DFQATT and CDR2 SNEGSKA (reference sequence). CDR3 sequence reads: CSASVDTSYNEQFF. The CDR3 DNA is TGCAGTGCTAGTGTCGACACTTCCTACAATGAGCAGTTCTTC.

This sequence joins TRBV5-1 and TRBJ2-2, with D perhaps TRBD1 (6 bases). CDR1 and CDR2 (germline): SGHRS, YFSETQ. This CDR3 has 17 amino acids. The V end was cut by 3 bases, the J end by 0 bases, with 15 bases between. The CDR3 is CASSSKYRDTNTGELFF. DNA of the CDR3: TGCGCCAGCAGCTCGAAATACCGGGACACGAACACCGGGGAGCTGTTTTTT.

The sample holds a few counts of this clonotype. The chain couples TRBV27 to TRBJ1-5; 7 bases line up with TRBD1. The CDR3 runs 13 residues. Germline trimming cut 7 bases from V and 6 bases from J; bases unmatched to any gene: 6. The V gene's germline CDR1 is MNHEY and CDR2 SMNVEV (reference sequence). CDR3 amino acids: CASTRTGAQPQHF. In nucleotides, the CDR3 is TGTGCCAGCACCAGAACAGGGGCTCAGCCCCAGCATTTT.

V is TRBV6-1 and J is TRBJ2-3; 7 nucleotides agree with TRBD2. From germline, CDR1 is MNHNS and CDR2 SASEGT. The trim removed 5 bases at V and 2 bases at J, leaving 10 bases unmatched. The CDR3 spans 16 residues. The CDR3 protein is CASSSQRERPTDTQYF. The CDR3 bases are TGTGCCAGCAGTTCCCAGCGGGAAAGACCCACAGATACGCAGTATTTT.

This clonotype was picked up a small number of times. The CDR3 DNA sequence: TGCAGTGCTACAGGGGGCTCAGCAGCCTACGAGCAGTACTTC. This translates into CSATGGSAAYEQYF. This chain links TRBV20-1 with TRBJ2-7; 8 bases map to TRBD1. CDR1 and CDR2 from the germline V gene are DFQATT and SNEGSKA (reference sequence). This CDR3 region has 14 residues. Trimming took 4 bases from V and 2 from J; bases not matched to a gene: 7.

V gene TRBV11-1 combines with J gene TRBJ2-3; 10 positions agree with TRBD2. CDR1 is SGHAT, CDR2 FQDESV, per germline (reference sequence). Trimming took 6 bases from V and 3 from J; bases not matched to a gene: 3. The CDR3 runs 14 residues. CDR3 region: CASRLAGATDTQYF. The DNA for the CDR3 is TGTGCCAGCAGGCTAGCGGGAGCGACAGATACGCAGTATTTT.

This chain's CDR3 is CASSTRTSGSETQYF. The CDR3 DNA sequence: TGTGCCAGTAGTACCAGGACTAGCGGGAGTGAGACCCAGTACTTC. V usage is TRBV19 and J usage is TRBJ2-5; 13 nucleotides agree with TRBD2. The V gene's germline CDR1 is LNHDA and CDR2 SQIVND (reference sequence). This CDR3 contains 15 residues. V was clipped by 4 bases and J by 5 bases; unmatched bases: 4. The variable domain in full, with the rest retrieved from reference TRBV19 and TRBJ2-5, is DGGITQSPKYLFRKEGQNVTLSCEQNLNHDAMYWYRQDPGQGLRLIYYSQIVNDFQKGDIAEGYSVSREKKESFPLTVTSAQKNPTAFYLCASSTRTSGSETQYFGPGTRLLVL.

This clonotype was seen more than once but under ten times. The chain recombines TRBV5-1 with TRBJ2-5; 13 bases line up with TRBD2. V shed 1 base, J shed 2 bases, and the junction held 8 bases outside the gene matches. Germline CDR1 reads SGHRS; CDR2 reads YFSETQ. CDR3 length equals 18 residues. The CDR3 spells CASSLYRTSGRGQETQYF. The CDR3 DNA reads as TGCGCCAGCAGCTTGTACCGGACTAGCGGGAGAGGGCAAGAGACCCAGTACTTC.

The chain couples TRBV24-1 to TRBJ2-2; the D call may be TRBD1 or TRBD2 (5 bases each). Germline CDR1 reads KGHDR; CDR2 reads SFDVKD. The CDR3 consists of 14 residues. Trimming left V 5 bases short and J 5 bases short, with 11 bases between. The CDR3 DNA sequence: TGTGCCACCAGTGTCCGGGGACGTACCGGGGAGCTGTTTTTT. As protein: CATSVRGRTGELFF.

This clonotype was seen ten or more times. The V and J genes are TRBV18 and TRBJ1-5; D is possibly TRBD1 (6 bases). V lost 4 bases, J lost 9 bases, and 13 bases lay in between. The CDR3 runs to 13 residues. Germline CDR1 is KGHSH and CDR2 is LQKENI. This chain's CDR3 is CASSLADRGPQHF. CDR3 in DNA: TGTGCCAGCTCACTAGCGGACAGAGGGCCCCAGCATTTT.